The clone carrying this T cell receptor beta chain was found a few times. Its target is not known. This sample was included in a study of blood T cells in healthy people across ages. Study-wide background: Every two T cells gave about one barcoded beta molecule via template switching.

With a J-beta primer mix and a sample-barcoded 5' primer, a second PCR ran 7 to 11 cycles. Sequencing of every sample gave 2.5 million or more CDR3-containing paired-end reads. TCRdb reprocessed the 5' RACE reads via MiXCR and lists one record per CDR3 protein. The repertoire holds approximately 1.5 million distinct CDR3 sequences, roughly 32% seen once, with 11% in the top ten. General study findings and limits: CMV infection status of these donors was not known.

Donors were healthy Caucasian individuals from Russia aged about 6 to 95. This CDR3 contains 18 residues. Deletions cut 2 bases from V and 6 bases from J, with 26 bases between. The germline gives CDR1 SGHTA, CDR2 FQGTGA. The source is a woman in her twenties or thirties in good health. This chain joins TRBV7-3 and TRBJ2-7, with D possibly being TRBD2 (5 bases). Sequencing was performed on blood. The CDR3 protein is CASSLQPLGAAKPSEQYF. The CDR3 DNA reads TGTGCCAGCAGCTTACAGCCCCTAGGAGCGGCCAAGCCCAGCGAGCAGTACTTC.